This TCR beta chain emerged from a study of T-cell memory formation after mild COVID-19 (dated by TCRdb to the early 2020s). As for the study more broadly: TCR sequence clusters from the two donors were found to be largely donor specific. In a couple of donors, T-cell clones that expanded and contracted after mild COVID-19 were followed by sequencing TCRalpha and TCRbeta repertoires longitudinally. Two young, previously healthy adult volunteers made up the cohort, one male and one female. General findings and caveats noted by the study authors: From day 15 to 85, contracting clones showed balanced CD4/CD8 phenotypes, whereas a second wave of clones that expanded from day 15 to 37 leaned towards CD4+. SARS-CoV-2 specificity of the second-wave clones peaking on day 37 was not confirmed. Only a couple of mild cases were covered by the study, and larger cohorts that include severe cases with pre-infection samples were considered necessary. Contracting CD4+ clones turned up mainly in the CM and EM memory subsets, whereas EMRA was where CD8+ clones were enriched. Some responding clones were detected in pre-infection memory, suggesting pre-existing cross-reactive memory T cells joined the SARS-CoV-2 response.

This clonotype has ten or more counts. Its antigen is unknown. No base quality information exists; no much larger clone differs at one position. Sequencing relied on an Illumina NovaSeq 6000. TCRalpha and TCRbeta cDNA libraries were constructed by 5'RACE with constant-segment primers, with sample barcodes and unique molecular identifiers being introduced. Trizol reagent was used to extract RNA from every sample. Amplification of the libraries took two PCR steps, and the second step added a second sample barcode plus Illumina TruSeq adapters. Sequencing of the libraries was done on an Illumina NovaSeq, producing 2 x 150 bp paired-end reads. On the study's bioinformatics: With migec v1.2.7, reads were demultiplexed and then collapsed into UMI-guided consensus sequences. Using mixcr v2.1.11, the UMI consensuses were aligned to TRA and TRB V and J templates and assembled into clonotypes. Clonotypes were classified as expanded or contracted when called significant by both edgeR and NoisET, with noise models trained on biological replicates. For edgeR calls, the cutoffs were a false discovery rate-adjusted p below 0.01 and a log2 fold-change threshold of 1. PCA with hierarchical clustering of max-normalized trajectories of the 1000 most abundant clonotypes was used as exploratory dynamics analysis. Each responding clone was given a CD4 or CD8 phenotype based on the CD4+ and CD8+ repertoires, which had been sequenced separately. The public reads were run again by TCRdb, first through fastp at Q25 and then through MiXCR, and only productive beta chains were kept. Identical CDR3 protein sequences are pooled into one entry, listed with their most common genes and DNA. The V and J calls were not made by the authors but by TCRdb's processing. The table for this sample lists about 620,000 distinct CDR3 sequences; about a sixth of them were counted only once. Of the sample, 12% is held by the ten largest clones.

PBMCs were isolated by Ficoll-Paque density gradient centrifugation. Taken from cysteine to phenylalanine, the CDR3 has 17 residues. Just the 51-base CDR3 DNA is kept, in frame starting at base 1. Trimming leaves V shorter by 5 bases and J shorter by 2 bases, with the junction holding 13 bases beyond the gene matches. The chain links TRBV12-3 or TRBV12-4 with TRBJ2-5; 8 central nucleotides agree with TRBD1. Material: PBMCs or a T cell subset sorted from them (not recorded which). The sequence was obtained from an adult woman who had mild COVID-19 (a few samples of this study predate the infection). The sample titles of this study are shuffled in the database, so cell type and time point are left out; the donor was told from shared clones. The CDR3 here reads CASSRYPGQENQETQYF. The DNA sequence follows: TGTGCCAGCAGTCGTTACCCGGGACAGGAAAATCAAGAGACCCAGTACTTC.